The 5 T cell receptor beta chains presented below share a single source sample, sequenced in a study of identical twins (dated by TCRdb to the mid-2010s). The method behind the library was 5' RACE. Reads for this sample came from an Illumina HiSeq 2000. TCRdb reanalyzed the raw reads on its own, using fastp at Q25 for trimming and MiXCR for clone calling, and kept in-frame beta chains. Records with the same CDR3 protein are collapsed into one entry carrying the most frequent genes and DNA. The sample contains just over 450,000 distinct CDR3 sequences, approximately 15% of them found a single time. The ten largest clones represent 0.52% of the sample. The same specimen was also included in a second study, on yellow fever vaccine responses in identical twins.

Sequencing was done on a sample of CD4+ T cells sorted from blood. The origin of the receptors is a woman younger than 30 in good health.

This clonotype was counted a few times. This chain links TRBV7-9 with TRBJ2-2, with D unclear. The CDR3 has 13 residues. V lost 4 bases to trimming and J lost 4 bases, with 7 bases between them. CDR1 is SEHNR and CDR2 is FQNEAQ in the germline V gene (reference sequence). CDR3 amino acids: CASSSILTGELFF. The CDR3 DNA reads as TGTGCCAGCAGCTCTATTCTCACCGGGGAGCTGTTTTTT.

This sequence joins TRBV7-2 and TRBJ2-1, with 7 nucleotides matching TRBD2. This CDR3 contains 15 residues. V was pared by 5 bases and J by 8 bases, with 12 bases of the junction left unmatched. Germline CDR1 and CDR2: SGHTA and FQGNSA. The CDR3 loop reads CASSTGTTDFHEQFF. Written as DNA, the CDR3 is TGTGCCAGCAGCACCGGGACTACCGATTTCCATGAGCAGTTCTTC.

The rearrangement uses TRBV7-2 and TRBJ2-2; D not certain. This CDR3 spans 14 amino acids. Germline-derived CDR1 and CDR2 are SGHTA and FQGNSA. The ends were cut back, 2 bases at V and 4 bases at J, with 8 bases in the middle. CDR3 nucleotide sequence: TGTGCCAGCAGCTTACGTGTGGGCACCGGGGAGCTGTTTTTT. It is translated as CASSLRVGTGELFF.

The sample holds a few counts of this clonotype. This sequence joins TRBV29-1 and TRBJ1-1, with D tentatively TRBD1 (5 bases). Germline-derived CDR1 and CDR2 are SQVTM and ANQGSEA. The CDR3 has 12 residues. Trimming pared 5 bases from V and 4 bases from J, leaving 11 bases between. As DNA, the CDR3 is TGCAGCGTTCTTCAAGGGGCCACTGAAGCTTTCTTT. Translating gives CSVLQGATEAFF.

This clonotype has a handful of counts. The chain links TRBV14 to TRBJ2-3, with D unresolved. V was cut by 2 bases and J by 8 bases, with 8 bases left in between. Germline assignment: CDR1 SGHDN and CDR2 FVKESK. The CDR3 length is 12 residues. The CDR3 here is CASSQTQLTQYF. In DNA, the CDR3 is TGTGCCAGCAGCCAAACGCAACTTACGCAGTATTTT.